The entry that follows covers one T cell receptor (beta chain) sequence. MiXCR, run by TCRdb on the 5' RACE reads, gives a single entry per CDR3 protein. The table shows fewer than 350,000 distinct CDR3 sequences, with 13% to 15% occurring only once. The sample comes from a study of T-cell memory formation after mild COVID-19. The material sequenced was PBMCs or a T cell subset sorted from them (not recorded which). This receptor was obtained from a young man who had mild COVID-19 (a few samples of this study predate the infection). Cell type and time point are not known.

CDR3 residues: CASSLGQQYQETQYF. DNA for the CDR3: TGTGCCAGCAGCTTAGGACAGCAGTACCAAGAGACCCAGTACTTC. V and J are TRBV7-9 and TRBJ2-5; D may be TRBD1 (5 bases). The CDR3 is 15 amino acids. Trimming pared 1 base from V and 0 bases from J, leaving 9 bases between. Germline V gene lookup returns CDR1 SEHNR and CDR2 FQNEAQ (reference sequence).